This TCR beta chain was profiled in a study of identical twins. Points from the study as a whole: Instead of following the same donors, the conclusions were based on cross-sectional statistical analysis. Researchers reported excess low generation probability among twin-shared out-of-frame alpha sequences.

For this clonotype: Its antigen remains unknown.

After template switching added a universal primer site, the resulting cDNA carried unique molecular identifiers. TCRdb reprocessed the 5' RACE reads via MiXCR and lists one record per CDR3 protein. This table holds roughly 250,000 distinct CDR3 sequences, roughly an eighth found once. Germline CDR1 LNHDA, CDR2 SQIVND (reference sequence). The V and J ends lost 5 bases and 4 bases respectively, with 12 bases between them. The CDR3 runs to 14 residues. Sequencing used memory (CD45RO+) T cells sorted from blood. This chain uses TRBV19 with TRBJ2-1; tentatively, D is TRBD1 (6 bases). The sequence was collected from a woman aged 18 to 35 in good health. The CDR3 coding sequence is TGTGCCAGTAGTCTCGGGACATTTTACAATGAGCAGTTCTTC. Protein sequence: CASSLGTFYNEQFF.